These T cell receptor beta chains were read from a single sample in a study of blood T cell repertoires in COVID-19. Here immunoSEQ multiplex PCR was the method, and the copy in TCRdb shows in-frame clones only, minus some. The repertoire holds a few hundred thousand clones, with around 90% as singletons. Material: peripheral blood. Receptors originate from a woman aged 18-29 years who had recovered from COVID-19. CDR3s include the opening cysteine and the closing phenylalanine or tryptophan. D genes are given only for firm matches.

>TRBV5-4|TRBJ2-2|NA
CASSFGPGELFF
>TRBV28|TRBJ1-2|NA
CASSLWASRGGYTF
>TRBV5-4|TRBJ1-1|NA
CASSLALPSNTEAFF
>TRBV5-6|TRBJ1-2|TRBD1
CASSRDRFYGDGYTF
>TRBV9|TRBJ2-1|NA
CASSVGGSRTYNEQFF
>TRBV5-1|TRBJ2-7|TRBD2
CASSLEGGSILEQYF
>TRBV30|TRBJ1-5|NA
CAWSWRGGDQPQHF
>TRBV6-2/TRBV6-3|TRBJ1-1|TRBD1
CASSTDRGGKSAAKAFF
>TRBV7-9|TRBJ2-1|TRBD2
CASRVPGGRARAYNEQFF
>TRBV14|TRBJ1-1|NA
CASSQEGKWGDTEAFF
>TRBV11-2|TRBJ2-1|NA
CASSFGLYNEQFF
>TRBV4-2|TRBJ1-2|NA
CASSHETGSGYTF
>TRBV5-1|TRBJ2-3|TRBD1
CASGTGGTDTQYF
>TRBV11-2|TRBJ2-5|TRBD1
CASSPPTGGEETQYF
>TRBV3-1/TRBV3-2|TRBJ2-1|NA
CASSRTGDEQFF
>TRBV6-4|TRBJ2-3|NA
CASSGRDTQYF
>TRBV5-1|TRBJ1-3|NA
CASRSSGNTIYF
>TRBV3-1/TRBV3-2|TRBJ2-2|NA
CASSEYNSNTGELFF
>TRBV7-8|TRBJ1-3|TRBD1
CASSHGQANSGNTIYF
>TRBV4-3|TRBJ2-2|TRBD1
CASSPQGANTGELFF
>TRBV6-5|TRBJ2-7|TRBD2
CASRPRGGSYEQYF
>TRBV21-1|TRBJ2-1|NA
CASSPWMAPPGSYNEQFF
>TRBV5-1|TRBJ1-3|NA
CASSARTDGNTIYF
>TRBV19|TRBJ1-2|TRBD1
CASSRPGQAHYGYTF
>TRBV9|TRBJ2-1|TRBD2
CASSRTSAHNEQFF
>TRBV6-5|TRBJ2-7|NA
CASRGMVGGYEQYF
>TRBV28|TRBJ1-4|NA
CASSATYRPENEKLFF
>TRBV19|TRBJ2-5|TRBD2
CASSIVGPSGLETQYF